A single sample gave rise to the 8 T cell receptor beta chains below, sequenced in a study of OX40 agonist ivuxolimab in advanced cancers. Here immunoSEQ multiplex PCR was the method, and the copy in TCRdb shows in-frame clones only, minus some. The repertoire holds tens of thousands of clones, with 70% to 90% as singletons. Sequencing used CD4+ or CD8+ T cells sorted from blood, obtained in a trial of the OX40 agonist ivuxolimab. These receptors were obtained from an adult with an advanced solid tumor such as melanoma, head and neck, liver or kidney cancer.

The chain uses TRBV7-9 and TRBJ2-5; D unclear. CDR1 SEHNR and CDR2 FQNEAQ come from the germline V gene (reference sequence). The CDR3 covers 12 residues. V was shortened by 6 bases and J by 0 bases, with 5 bases between the two germline ends. CDR3 residues: CASRWDQETQYF. CDR3 sequence (DNA): TGTGCCAGCAGATGGGACCAAGAGACCCAGTACTTC.

The V gene is TRBV27, the J gene TRBJ2-1, with D unresolved. In germline, CDR1 is MNHEY, CDR2 SMNVEV (reference sequence). Trimming took off 2 bases at V and 5 bases at J, with 4 bases between the two ends. This CDR3 region has 12 residues. The CDR3 loop reads CASSLVNNEQFF. The CDR3 coding sequence is TGTGCCAGCAGTTTAGTCAACAATGAGCAGTTCTTC.

The rearrangement links TRBV19 to TRBJ2-2; D ambiguous. CDR3 length equals 13 residues. V was pared by 9 bases and J by 6 bases, with 14 bases between. CDR1 LNHDA and CDR2 SQIVND come from the germline V gene (reference sequence). This chain's CDR3 is CASNRHQPGELFF. CDR3 DNA sequence: TGTGCCAGCAATAGACACCAACCCGGGGAGCTGTTTTTT. Filled out from reference TRBV19 and TRBJ2-2, the complete variable domain reads DGGITQSPKYLFRKEGQNVTLSCEQNLNHDAMYWYRQDPGQGLRLIYYSQIVNDFQKGDIAEGYSVSREKKESFPLTVTSAQKNPTAFYLCASNRHQPGELFFGEGSRLTVL.

In this sample, this clone is medium-sized. The rearrangement links TRBV20-1 to TRBJ2-5, with D uncertain. The V gene lost 3 bases and the J gene lost 5 bases, with 4 bases spanning the gap. This CDR3 is built from 10 residues. CDR1 and CDR2 (germline): DFQATT, SNEGSKA (reference sequence). The CDR3 coding sequence is TGCAGTGCTAGCGACGAGACCCAGTACTTC. Translating it yields CSASDETQYF.

The chain has TRBV28 and TRBJ2-3; no reliable D call. Germline V gives CDR1 MDHEN, CDR2 SYDVKM. V was pared by 4 bases and J by 0 bases, with 8 bases between. There are 14 residues in the CDR3. The CDR3 DNA sequence: TGTGCCAGCAGTTCCGATTCTAGCACAGATACGCAGTATTTT. Its protein product is CASSSDSSTDTQYF. Filled out from reference TRBV28 and TRBJ2-3, the complete variable domain reads DVKVTQSSRYLVKRTGEKVFLECVQDMDHENMFWYRQDPGLGLRLIYFSYDVKMKEKGDIPEGYSVSREKKERFSLILESASTNQTSMYLCASSSDSSTDTQYFGPGTRLTVL.

The V gene is TRBV30, the J gene TRBJ1-4; D gene uncertain. CDR3 size: 14 residues. The V end was cut by 0 bases, the J end by 7 bases, with 12 bases between. Germline assignment: CDR1 GTSNPN and CDR2 SVGIG (reference sequence). The CDR3 nucleotides are TGTGCCTGGAGTGTAGCTGGTTTCGGTGAAAAACTGTTTTTT. Amino acids: CAWSVAGFGEKLFF.

The V call is TRBV29-1, the J call TRBJ1-1; TRBD1 matches at 9 bases. CDR1 is SQVTM and CDR2 is ANQGSEA in the germline V gene. Trimming took 6 bases from V and 4 from J; bases not matched to a gene: 9. This CDR3 is 14 amino acids long. CDR3 sequence: CSVRNRGRVTEAFF. CDR3 in DNA: TGCAGCGTCCGTAACAGGGGGCGGGTCACTGAAGCTTTCTTT.

With regard to this clone: Distinct nucleotide sequences in the sample also encode this CDR3. This chain links TRBV7-8 with TRBJ2-7, with no clear D. The germline CDR1 and CDR2 sequences are SGHVS and FQNEAQ. The CDR3 consists of 13 residues. V lost 1 base and J 2 bases, leaving 6 bases between the germline ends. CDR3 nucleotides: TGTGCCAGCAGCTTAGTCGGCACCTACGAGCAGTACTTC. This sequence encodes CASSLVGTYEQYF.